These 5 T cell receptor beta chains share one sample of origin, sequenced in a study of T cells after posttransplantation cyclophosphamide. Measured with immunoSEQ multiplex PCR; TCRdb has only the in-frame clones, and not every one. The sample presents about 36,000 clones, none singletons. The specimen was PBMCs. The receptors come from a girl aged 10 to 17 in good health, CMV-negative, and a related stem cell transplant donor.

This clone showed up just a few times. V is TRBV28 and J is TRBJ1-1, with 10 nucleotides matching TRBD1. The CDR3 spans 15 residues. Germline V gene sequence: CDR1 MDHEN, CDR2 SYDVKM. Trimming cost V 3 bases and J 5 bases; bases outside gene matches: 6. CDR3 DNA sequence: TGTGCCAGCAGTTTGGGTGGGACAGGGGTGACTGAAGCTTTCTTT. This encodes CASSLGGTGVTEAFF. Filled out from reference TRBV28 and TRBJ1-1, the complete variable domain reads DVKVTQSSRYLVKRTGEKVFLECVQDMDHENMFWYRQDPGLGLRLIYFSYDVKMKEKGDIPEGYSVSREKKERFSLILESASTNQTSMYLCASSLGGTGVTEAFFGQGTRLTVV.

This clone was observed many times. The chain is built from TRBV7-3 and TRBJ1-1; 8 nucleotides line up with TRBD1. CDR3 length: 14 residues. In germline, CDR1 is SGHTA, CDR2 FQGTGA. Trimming took 5 bases from V and 3 from J; bases not matched to a gene: 5. CDR3 bases: TGTGCCAGCAGCAGCTCAGGGGGCGACACTGAAGCTTTCTTT. Amino acids: CASSSSGGDTEAFF.

This clone occurred a few times. The chain recombines TRBV30 with TRBJ2-7; TRBD1 might be the D (5 bases). Germline CDR1 GTSNPN, CDR2 SVGIG (reference sequence). This CDR3 comprises 17 residues. V was clipped by 0 bases and J by 2 bases, with 20 bases between them. CDR3 coding DNA: TGTGCCTGGAGTGTAAAAGGTGGAGCCAGGGCTCCCTACGAGCAGTACTTC. This codes for CAWSVKGGARAPYEQYF.

This clone was seen a handful of times. The rearrangement links TRBV30 to TRBJ2-4; 10 bases align to TRBD2. Trimming took 4 bases from V and 6 from J; bases not matched to a gene: 3. From germline, CDR1 is GTSNPN and CDR2 SVGIG (reference sequence). This CDR3 comprises 13 residues. CDR3 sequence: CAWKRTSGNIQYF. CDR3 coding DNA: TGTGCCTGGAAAAGGACTAGCGGAAACATTCAGTACTTC.

This clone was observed at least ten times. The V gene is TRBV11-2, the J gene TRBJ2-5; 9 nucleotides line up with TRBD2. The junction had 7 bases not matched to a gene; V was cut back by 0 bases and J by 2 bases. The length of the CDR3 is 17 residues. Germline lookup yields CDR1 SGHAT and CDR2 FQNNGV. CDR3 loop: CASSLDGPSGDQETQYF. The CDR3 DNA reads TGTGCCAGCAGCTTAGATGGGCCTAGCGGGGATCAAGAGACCCAGTACTTC.